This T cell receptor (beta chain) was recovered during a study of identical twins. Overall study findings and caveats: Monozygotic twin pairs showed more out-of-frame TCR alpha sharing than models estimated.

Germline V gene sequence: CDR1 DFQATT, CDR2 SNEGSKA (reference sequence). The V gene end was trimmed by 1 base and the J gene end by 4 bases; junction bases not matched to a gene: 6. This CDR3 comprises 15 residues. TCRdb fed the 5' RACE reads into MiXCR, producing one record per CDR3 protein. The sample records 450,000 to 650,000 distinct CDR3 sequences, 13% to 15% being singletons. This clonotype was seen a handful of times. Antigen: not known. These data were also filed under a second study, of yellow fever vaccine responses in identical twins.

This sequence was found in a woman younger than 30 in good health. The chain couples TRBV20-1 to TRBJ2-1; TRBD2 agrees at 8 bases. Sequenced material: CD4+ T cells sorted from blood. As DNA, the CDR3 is TGCAGTGCTAGAGCCGGGACTAGGGAATACAATGAGCAGTTCTTC. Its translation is CSARAGTREYNEQFF.